Here is one TCR beta chain with its context. This entry comes from a study of blood T cell repertoires in COVID-19. Study at large: COVID-19 samples, acute and convalescent, were from the United States, Italy and Spain. Sample material is recorded as cDNA or gDNA derived from T cells, B-cell-depleted T cells, or PBMCs.

CDR3 length: 16 amino acids. The V gene lost 7 bases and the J gene lost 2 bases, with 17 bases spanning the gap. Germline CDR1 reads KGHDR; CDR2 reads SFDVKD. Original processing notes: Cell counts per sample came from amplifying reference gene primers. Using immunoSEQ multiplex PCR, the repertoire was profiled, and TCRdb retains in-frame clones only, with some absent. That table is the source of V, J and clone size, and D and trimming were worked out from the DNA. In the table there are roughly 260,000 clones, about 87% of which are singletons. The J gene is TRBJ1-5, the V gene TRBV24-1; the D gene is possibly TRBD1 (6 bases). The sequence was collected from a man aged 55-75 years who had recovered from COVID-19. The sample was peripheral blood. The CDR3 sequence: CATSVPLGAGNQPQHF. DNA of the CDR3: TGTGCCACCAGCGTCCCCTTGGGGGCAGGCAATCAGCCCCAGCATTTT.